This TCR beta chain appears in the sequencing data of a study of blood T cell repertoires in COVID-19. Produced via immunoSEQ multiplex PCR; TCRdb's table is partial and in-frame only. Among 120,000 or so clones listed, 81% were seen once. The specimen was peripheral blood. This clonotype was obtained from a man aged 25-45 years with COVID-19, enrolled during active disease.

The CDR3 DNA reads TGTGCCAGCAGTTCACCCCGGACAGGGTCCGGGAACACTGAAGCTTTCTTT. Translating gives CASSSPRTGSGNTEAFF. J is TRBJ1-1 and V is TRBV28; the match to TRBD1 covers 8 bases. Germline CDR1 reads MDHEN; CDR2 reads SYDVKM. This CDR3 has 17 residues. J lost 1 base, V lost 4 bases, and 11 bases had no gene match. The full variable domain, in which reference TRBV28 and TRBJ1-1 provide the parts outside the CDR3, is DVKVTQSSRYLVKRTGEKVFLECVQDMDHENMFWYRQDPGLGLRLIYFSYDVKMKEKGDIPEGYSVSREKKERFSLILESASTNQTSMYLCASSSPRTGSGNTEAFFGQGTRLTVV.